The rows below give T cell receptor beta chains drawn from one sample of a study of cytomegalovirus exposure and HLA in healthy donors. TCRdb's copy holds only in-frame clones and misses some; the assay was immunoSEQ multiplex PCR. Of fewer than 150,000 clones in the sample, 60% to 85% were seen once. The material sequenced was PBMCs. These receptors were collected from a man aged 50 to 60 in good health and CMV-seropositive. The CDR3 runs from the conserved cysteine through the conserved F or W. The order of the fields is D gene, V gene, J gene, clone size, CDR3 protein, CDR3 DNA. The D gene is left open where the match is weak. Clone sizes are given selectively: once, few, many, or a class where the clone is expanded.

>NA|TRBV18|TRBJ2-1|few
CASSPPQGGSYNEQFF
TGTGCCAGCTCACCACCCCAGGGGGGATCCTACAATGAGCAGTTCTTC
>TRBD1|TRBV12-5|TRBJ1-2|NA
CASGLVRLLGQGRGYTF
TGTGCTAGTGGTTTGGTACGACTTTTGGGACAGGGACGTGGCTACACCTTC
>TRBD2|TRBV6-1|TRBJ2-1|NA
CASSVLLAGGPSRQFF
TGTGCCAGCAGTGTACTATTAGCGGGAGGGCCCAGTCGGCAGTTCTTC
>TRBD1|TRBV11-2|TRBJ2-1|NA
CASSLIGTDNNEQFF
TGTGCCAGCAGCTTAATCGGGACAGATAACAATGAGCAGTTCTTC
>NA|TRBV6-5|TRBJ1-4|NA
CASSAGLFEKLFF
TGTGCCAGCAGTGCCGGGTTATTCGAAAAACTGTTTTTT
>NA|TRBV6-5|TRBJ2-3|NA
CASSYGGTDTQYF
TGTGCCAGCAGTTACGGAGGAACAGATACGCAGTATTTT
>TRBD1|TRBV19|TRBJ1-6|NA
CASSEWAITGGSSYNSPLHF
TGTGCCAGTAGTGAATGGGCCATCACAGGGGGAAGCTCCTATAATTCACCCCTCCACTTT
>TRBD1|TRBV6-1|TRBJ1-1|NA
CASSEPGQGPEAFF
TGTGCCAGCAGTGAACCGGGACAGGGCCCTGAAGCTTTCTTT
>TRBD2|TRBV4-3|TRBJ2-3|NA
CASSQELVSGRSLTDTQYF
TGCGCCAGCAGCCAAGAACTCGTTAGCGGGAGGTCACTCACAGATACGCAGTATTTT
>NA|TRBV18|TRBJ1-1|NA
CASSGSANTEAFF
TGTGCCAGCTCCGGGAGCGCGAACACTGAAGCTTTCTTT
>NA|TRBV13|TRBJ1-2|NA
CASSLSSGVGGYTF
TGTGCCAGCAGCTTATCGTCGGGGGTCGGGGGCTACACCTTC
>TRBD1|TRBV18|TRBJ1-2|once
CASSLSRDRGVYGYTF
TGTGCCAGCTCACTCTCCCGGGACAGGGGCGTCTATGGCTACACCTTC
>TRBD2|TRBV11-3|TRBJ2-1|NA
CASSLETSGGAGHEQFF
TGTGCCAGCAGCTTAGAGACTAGCGGGGGGGCCGGCCATGAGCAGTTCTTC
>TRBD2|TRBV18|TRBJ2-7|NA
CASSPQWEGLYSLGEQYF
TGTGCCAGCTCACCACAGTGGGAGGGCCTTTATTCTTTGGGCGAGCAGTACTTC
>TRBD2|TRBV7-9|TRBJ2-1|NA
CASSSLAGGFVRSYNEQFF
TGTGCCAGCAGCTCACTAGCGGGGGGGTTCGTTCGCTCCTACAATGAGCAGTTCTTC
>NA|TRBV28|TRBJ1-2|NA
CASSLPGTPNYGYTF
TGTGCCAGCAGTTTACCCGGGACTCCCAACTATGGCTACACCTTC
>TRBD2|TRBV7-2|TRBJ2-1|NA
CASSSIGGSSYNEQFF
TGTGCCAGCAGCTCGATTGGCGGGAGCTCCTACAATGAGCAGTTCTTC
>TRBD1|TRBV29-1|TRBJ1-2|NA
CSADQGAHGYTF
TGCAGCGCTGATCAGGGGGCTCATGGCTACACCTTC
>TRBD2|TRBV2|TRBJ2-3|NA
CASKTSVDTQYF
TGTGCCAGCAAAACTAGCGTAGATACGCAGTATTTT
>TRBD1|TRBV7-2|TRBJ1-4|NA
CASSLYRGHLFF
TGTGCCAGCAGCTTATACAGGGGGCATTTGTTTTTT
>TRBD1|TRBV6-1|TRBJ1-2|few
CASSAVTGGAFGGYTF
TGTGCCAGCAGTGCCGTGACAGGGGGAGCCTTCGGTGGCTACACCTTC
>TRBD1|TRBV4-2|TRBJ2-3|once
CASSHRQGGTDTQYF
TGTGCCAGCAGCCACCGACAGGGGGGCACAGATACGCAGTATTTT
>NA|TRBV6-6|TRBJ2-3|NA
CASSSQGTSTDTQYF
TGTGCCAGCAGTTCCCAGGGAACTAGCACAGATACGCAGTATTTT
>NA|TRBV5-4|TRBJ2-3|NA
CASSSFGEADTQYF
TGTGCCAGCAGCTCCTTCGGGGAAGCAGATACGCAGTATTTT
>TRBD1|TRBV27|TRBJ2-1|NA
CASSPGTGFYNEQFF
TGTGCCAGCAGTCCCGGGACAGGGTTCTACAATGAGCAGTTCTTC
>NA|TRBV6-5|TRBJ2-7|NA
CASSYSGRTYEQYF
TGTGCCAGCAGTTACTCGGGGAGGACCTACGAGCAGTACTTC
>NA|TRBV4-2|TRBJ2-3|once
CASSPPGTDTQYF
TGTGCCAGCAGCCCTCCGGGAACAGATACGCAGTATTTT
>TRBD2|TRBV19|TRBJ2-3|few
CASGYGGGNTDTQYF
TGTGCCAGTGGGTATGGCGGGGGAAACACAGATACGCAGTATTTT
>NA|TRBV5-4|TRBJ2-5|NA
CASSRGGGDLGETQYF
TGTGCCAGCAGTCGGGGTGGCGGGGACCTTGGAGAGACCCAGTACTTC
>NA|TRBV6-5|TRBJ2-4|NA
CASSPHTLAKNIQYF
TGTGCCAGCAGCCCCCACACCCTAGCCAAAAACATTCAGTACTTC
>TRBD1|TRBV5-1|TRBJ1-1|NA
CASSFRGLVAEAFF
TGCGCCAGCAGCTTCAGGGGGCTAGTTGCTGAAGCTTTCTTT
>TRBD1|TRBV28|TRBJ1-3|NA
CASRATGVGNTIYF
TGTGCCAGCAGGGCGACAGGGGTTGGAAACACCATATATTTT
>NA|TRBV5-6|TRBJ2-5|NA
CASSLYKETQYF
TGTGCCAGCAGCTTGTATAAAGAGACCCAGTACTTC
>NA|TRBV19|TRBJ2-6|NA
CASSDRSGANVLTF
TGTGCCAGCAGCGACAGATCTGGGGCCAACGTCCTGACTTTC
>TRBD2|TRBV5-1|TRBJ2-5|NA
CASSSLAGEGETQYF
TGCGCCAGCAGCTCACTAGCGGGGGAGGGAGAGACCCAGTACTTC
>TRBD2|TRBV7-2|TRBJ2-3|NA
CASSSHSGTSSRDTQYF
TGTGCCAGCAGCTCCCACTCCGGGACTAGCTCCAGAGATACGCAGTATTTT
>TRBD1|TRBV7-9|TRBJ2-1|NA
CASSLTWTGGSEQFF
TGTGCCAGCAGCCTTACCTGGACAGGGGGAAGTGAGCAGTTCTTC